Detailed here is one T cell receptor (beta chain). Antigen unknown. The sample comes from a study of cytomegalovirus exposure and HLA in healthy donors. Study-level results: TRBV6-2, TRBV6-3 and some other V segments were unresolvable in 87-base-pair reads.

The CDR3 is made up of 15 amino acids. CDR1 and CDR2 (germline): GTSNPN, SVGIG (reference sequence). The V gene end was trimmed by 3 bases and the J gene end by 4 bases; junction bases not matched to a gene: 10. Use of 60 Vbeta and 13 Jbeta primers characterized the PCR. Sequenced by immunoSEQ multiplex PCR; TCRdb stores in-frame clones only, minus some. This repertoire shows 130,000 to 150,000 clones, 70% to 80% found once; its top ten account for 3.5% to 5%. What was sequenced was PBMCs. This rearrangement joins TRBV30 to TRBJ2-3; 7 nucleotides line up with TRBD1. This receptor was taken from a man younger than 35 in good health and CMV-seronegative. The CDR3 sequence: CAWREQGRVPDTQYF. As DNA, the CDR3 is TGTGCCTGGAGGGAACAGGGGAGAGTTCCAGATACGCAGTATTTT.